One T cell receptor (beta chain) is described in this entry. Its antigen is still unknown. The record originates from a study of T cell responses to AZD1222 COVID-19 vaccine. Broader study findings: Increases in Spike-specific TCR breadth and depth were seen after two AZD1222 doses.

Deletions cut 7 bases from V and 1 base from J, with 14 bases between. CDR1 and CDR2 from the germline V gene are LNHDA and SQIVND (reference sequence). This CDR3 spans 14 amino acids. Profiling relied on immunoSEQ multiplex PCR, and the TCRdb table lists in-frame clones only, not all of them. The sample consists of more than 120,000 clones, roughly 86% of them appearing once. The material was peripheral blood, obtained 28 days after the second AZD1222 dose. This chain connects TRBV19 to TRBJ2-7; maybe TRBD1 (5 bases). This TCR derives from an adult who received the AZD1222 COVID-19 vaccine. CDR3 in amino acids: CASTTDIASYEQYF. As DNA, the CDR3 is TGTGCCAGTACCACGGACATCGCGTCCTACGAGCAGTACTTC.